The rows below give T cell receptor beta chains drawn from one sample of a study of control samples from healthy donors and cancer patients. TCRdb keeps only in-frame clones here, not all; method: immunoSEQ multiplex PCR. The sample gives 100,000 or so clones, approximately 80% of which show up once; approximately 10% is in the top ten. What was sequenced was blood. All receptors derive from a young woman in good health. Each CDR3 is given with its conserved first and last residue. D genes are given only for firm matches. Clone size is given for some rows only: seen once, a few or many times, or a class if the clone is expanded.

>TRBD1|TRBV6-5|13|-|TRBJ1-1
TGTGCCAGCGGGACAGGGCAGGACACTGAAGCTTTCTTT
CASGTGQDTEAFF
>TRBD1|TRBV19|12|-|TRBJ1-2
TGTGCCAGCTTCCACAGGGGGGATGGCTACACCTTC
CASFHRGDGYTF
>TRBD2|TRBV3-1/TRBV3-2|17|-|TRBJ2-3
TGTGCCAGCAGCACGGCTAGCGGTTTTTTGCGCACAGATACGCAGTATTTT
CASSTASGFLRTDTQYF
>TRBD1|TRBV6-6|15|-|TRBJ1-1
TGTGCCAGCAGTTACTCGGGACAGGGGAACACTGAAGCTTTCTTT
CASSYSGQGNTEAFF
>TRBD2|TRBV15|16|-|TRBJ2-5
TGTGCCACCAGCAGAGTTACTAGCGGACCCCAAGAGACCCAGTACTTC
CATSRVTSGPQETQYF
>-|TRBV29-1|14|once|TRBJ1-1
TGCAGCGTTGAAGGGGGCAGATCTAACACTGAAGCTTTCTTT
CSVEGGRSNTEAFF
>TRBD1|TRBV3-1/TRBV3-2|18|once|TRBJ2-5
TGTGCCAGCAGCCAATACGGACAGGGGATCTGGGGGCAAGAGACCCAGTACTTC
CASSQYGQGIWGQETQYF
>TRBD2|TRBV2|16|-|TRBJ2-7
TGTGCCAGCAGTGAAGCTCGGCGACTAGCGGGGAGCGAGCAGTACTTC
CASSEARRLAGSEQYF
>-|TRBV19|15|-|TRBJ2-3
TGTGCCAGTAGTATGAGCAAGGGCTTCACAGATACGCAGTATTTT
CASSMSKGFTDTQYF
>-|TRBV5-5|15|-|TRBJ2-7
TGTGCCAGCAGCTTGTTCTCCGGGGCGCCATACGAGCAGTACTTC
CASSLFSGAPYEQYF
>-|TRBV7-2|14|-|TRBJ2-5
TGTGCCAGCAGCTTAACGGGGCGGTGGGAGACCCAGTACTTC
CASSLTGRWETQYF
>-|TRBV5-1|15|-|TRBJ2-1
TGCGCCAGCAGCTTGAACGGGGGCTCCTACAATGAGCAGTTCTTC
CASSLNGGSYNEQFF
>TRBD1|TRBV4-2|14|-|TRBJ2-1
TGTGCCAGCAGCCCAGCGGACAGGGAGTATGAGCAGTTCTTC
CASSPADREYEQFF
>-|TRBV6-2/TRBV6-3|13|-|TRBJ1-3
TGTGCCAGCAGTTACCGCTCTGGAAACACCATATATTTT
CASSYRSGNTIYF
>-|TRBV19|11|-|TRBJ2-3
TGTGCCAGTAGATTGGGGGATACGCAGTATTTT
CASRLGDTQYF
>-|TRBV29-1|12|-|TRBJ2-7
TGCAGCGTTGAGGGATACTCCTACGAGCAGTACTTC
CSVEGYSYEQYF
>-|TRBV4-3|12|-|TRBJ1-1
TGCGCCAGCAGCCAAGATCGACGTGAAGCTTTCTTT
CASSQDRREAFF
>TRBD2|TRBV7-2|16|few|TRBJ2-2
TGTGCCAGCAGGACCCTAGCGGGGGGGAACACCGGGGAGCTGTTTTTT
CASRTLAGGNTGELFF
>-|TRBV6-6|14|-|TRBJ2-3
TGTGCCAGCAGTTCGCCAGGTAGCACAGATACGCAGTATTTT
CASSSPGSTDTQYF
>-|TRBV19|14|-|TRBJ1-6
TGTGCCAGTAGTATCGGACGTCCGAATTCACCCCTCCACTTT
CASSIGRPNSPLHF
>-|TRBV19|11|-|TRBJ1-2
TGTGCCAGTAGTTTTGGCGACGGCTACACCTTC
CASSFGDGYTF
>TRBD1|TRBV6-2/TRBV6-3|13|-|TRBJ2-7
TGTGCCAGCAGTCCAAGACAGGGGTACGAGCAGTACTTC
CASSPRQGYEQYF
>-|TRBV6-5|15|-|TRBJ2-3
TGTGCCAGCAGTTCCCGTTGGGGGGGCACAGATACGCAGTATTTT
CASSSRWGGTDTQYF
>-|TRBV14|14|-|TRBJ2-1
TGTGCCAGCAGCCGTATCAGCTCCTACAATGAGCAGTTCTTC
CASSRISSYNEQFF
>-|TRBV27|16|-|TRBJ1-4
TGTGCCAGCAGTCCCTATTTGAGGAAAGCTAATGAAAAACTGTTTTTT
CASSPYLRKANEKLFF
>-|TRBV30|15|-|TRBJ2-1
TGTGCCTGGAGTCCACTCGACAGCTCCTACAATGAGCAGTTCTTC
CAWSPLDSSYNEQFF
>TRBD1|TRBV7-2|15|-|TRBJ2-4
TGTGCCAGCAGCTCTCCGGGACAGGCCAAAAACATTCAGTACTTC
CASSSPGQAKNIQYF
>-|TRBV30|13|-|TRBJ1-5
TGTGCCTGGAGTCCCAGTAGCAATCAGCCCCAGCATTTT
CAWSPSSNQPQHF
>TRBD1|TRBV6-2/TRBV6-3|17|-|TRBJ1-3
TGTGCCAGCAGTTCCACCCCGGGACAGAGGTCTGGAAACACCATATATTTT
CASSSTPGQRSGNTIYF
>-|TRBV5-1|14|-|TRBJ1-3
TGCGCCAGCAGGTCCGGGACAACTGGAAACACCATATATTTT
CASRSGTTGNTIYF
>-|TRBV6-6|12|-|TRBJ2-2
TGTGCCACCCAACCCCCCGCCGGGGAGCTGTTTTTT
CATQPPAGELFF
>-|TRBV30|12|-|TRBJ1-1
TGTGCCTGGAGTAGGGGGAATGGTGAAGCTTTCTTT
CAWSRGNGEAFF
>TRBD2|TRBV6-5|14|-|TRBJ2-3
TGTGCCAGCTGTAGAGCGGGGGGAACAGATACGCAGTATTTT
CASCRAGGTDTQYF
>TRBD1|TRBV6-1|18|-|TRBJ1-6
TGTGCCAGCAGTGAAGAAAGACAGGGACGCTCCTATAATTCACCCCTCCACTTT
CASSEERQGRSYNSPLHF
>TRBD2|TRBV7-8|13|-|TRBJ2-5
TGTGCCAGCAGCCGCGGGGGGGTGGAGACCCAGTACTTC
CASSRGGVETQYF
>-|TRBV5-4|15|-|TRBJ1-6
TGTGCCAGCAGATACGGGGTATCCTATAATTCACCCCTCCACTTT
CASRYGVSYNSPLHF
>TRBD2|TRBV4-2|18|-|TRBJ2-1
TGTGCCAGCAGCCCGCAGGCGAACCTAGCGGGGGGCTACAATGAGCAGTTCTTC
CASSPQANLAGGYNEQFF
>-|TRBV29-1|17|-|TRBJ1-1
TGCAGCGTTGAAGGGGCCCAACAGGGAAAGGGGAACACTGAAGCTTTCTTT
CSVEGAQQGKGNTEAFF
>-|TRBV6-5|14|-|TRBJ1-1
TGTGCCAGCAGTTACTCCGGGATGGACACTGAAGCTTTCTTT
CASSYSGMDTEAFF
>-|TRBV5-8|15|few|TRBJ1-6
TGTGCCAGCAGCCTACAACAGGGTCATAATTCACCCCTCCACTTT
CASSLQQGHNSPLHF
>TRBD1|TRBV5-1|14|-|TRBJ1-1
TGCGCCAGCAGCGAGGGACAGGGTGGGACTGAAGCTTTCTTT
CASSEGQGGTEAFF
>-|TRBV27|15|-|TRBJ1-2
TGTGCCAGCAGCCATACCGGGTTTCCTAGCTATGGCTACACCTTC
CASSHTGFPSYGYTF
>TRBD1|TRBV6-5|14|-|TRBJ1-2
TGTGCCAGCAGTTACCGGGGACAGAACTATGGCTACACCTTC
CASSYRGQNYGYTF
>-|TRBV9|15|medium-sized|TRBJ1-1
TGTGCCAGCAGCCCTACCACAGGGAGAACCACTGAAGCTTTCTTT
CASSPTTGRTTEAFF
>-|TRBV19|14|-|TRBJ1-4
TGTGCCAGTACCCAAGGAAGTGCTCGTGAAAAACTGTTTTTT
CASTQGSAREKLFF
>-|TRBV6-6|13|-|TRBJ1-2
TGTGCCAGCAGCGGTAAGGGGCGGGCTGGCTACACCTTC
CASSGKGRAGYTF
>TRBD1|TRBV4-3|18|-|TRBJ2-7
TGCGCCAGCAGCCAAGCGGTTGCTCTTCCCGGGACAGGGTACGAGCAGTACTTC
CASSQAVALPGTGYEQYF
>-|TRBV24-1|12|-|TRBJ2-5
TGTGCCACCAGTGATCGTCAAGAGACCCAGTACTTC
CATSDRQETQYF
>-|TRBV27|14|-|TRBJ1-2
TGTGCCAGCAGTCCCGCGGGGGCGAACTATGGCTACACCTTC
CASSPAGANYGYTF
>TRBD2|TRBV7-9|16|-|TRBJ2-5
TGTGCCAGCAGCGGAAGACTAGCGGGGCCCCAAGAGACCCAGTACTTC
CASSGRLAGPQETQYF
>TRBD1|TRBV9|15|few|TRBJ2-5
TGTGCCAGCAGCAGGAGACAGGGTGACCGGGAGACCCAGTACTTC
CASSRRQGDRETQYF
>-|TRBV7-9|13|-|TRBJ1-1
TGTGCCAGCAGCACTTCGGTCGGGACTGAAGCTTTCTTT
CASSTSVGTEAFF
>-|TRBV19|12|-|TRBJ1-6
TGTGCCAGTAGTATTGAGAAGAATCGCCTCCACTTT
CASSIEKNRLHF
>-|TRBV3-1/TRBV3-2|14|-|TRBJ1-1
TGTGCCAGCAGCCAAGGGGAGACAGAAGTTGAAGCTTTCTTT
CASSQGETEVEAFF
>-|TRBV6-2/TRBV6-3|17|-|TRBJ2-2
TGTGCCAGCAGTTCGGAGGGGCCATTCGCGAACACCGGGGAGCTGTTTTTT
CASSSEGPFANTGELFF